This T cell receptor beta chain was identified in a study of identifying expanded T cells in peripheral blood. Study-wide results and limits: Across healthy donors, higher total template counts meant significantly greater approximately 2-week count variance.

Collection occurred without any documented infections or immune events in donors. As regards this clone: Its target is unknown.

This CDR3 region has 14 residues. Germline CDR1 is MDHEN and CDR2 is SYDVKM. V lost 6 bases and J lost 0; bases outside the gene matches: 0. Generated by immunoSEQ multiplex PCR, the TCRdb table keeps only in-frame clones and is missing some. The profile shows around 66,000 clones, about 90% of them singletons. The source is a person aged 18 to 75 in good health. Sequencing was done on a sample of blood. V gene TRBV28 combines with J gene TRBJ1-3; 9 bases are a match to TRBD1. CDR3 DNA: TGTGCCAGCAGGACAGGGGGCTCTGGAAACACCATATATTTT. Its translation is CASRTGGSGNTIYF.